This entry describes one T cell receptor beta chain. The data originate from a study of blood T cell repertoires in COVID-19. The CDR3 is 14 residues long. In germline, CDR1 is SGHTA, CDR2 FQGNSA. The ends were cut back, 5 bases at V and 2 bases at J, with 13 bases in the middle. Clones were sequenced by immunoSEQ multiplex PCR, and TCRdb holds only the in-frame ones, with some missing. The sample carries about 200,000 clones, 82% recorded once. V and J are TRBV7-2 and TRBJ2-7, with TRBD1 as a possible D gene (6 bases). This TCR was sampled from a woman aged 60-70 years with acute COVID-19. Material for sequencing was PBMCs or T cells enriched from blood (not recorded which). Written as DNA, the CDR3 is TGTGCCAGCAGCACCAACCCAGGGGCCTACGAGCAGTACTTC. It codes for CASSTNPGAYEQYF. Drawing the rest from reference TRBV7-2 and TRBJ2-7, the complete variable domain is GAGVSQSPSNKVTEKGKDVELRCDPISGHTALYWYRQSLGQGLEFLIYFQGNSAPDKSGLPSDRFSAERTGGSVSTLTIQRTQQEDSAVYLCASSTNPGAYEQYFGPGTRLTVT.